These 22 T cell receptor beta chains were all obtained from the same sample, sequenced in a study of beta chain features in type 1 diabetes. The study reverse transcribed the entire isolated RNA, so it sequenced expressed TCRB transcripts. Only in-frame clones appear in the TCRdb table, and some are missing; sequencing was by immunoSEQ multiplex PCR. The sample records over 350,000 clones, about 16% being singletons. The specimen was naive CD4+ T cells from blood. These receptors were obtained from a woman aged 18-29 years in good health.

The chain carries TRBV4-3 and TRBJ1-2; TRBD1 is a possible D gene (6 bases). V was trimmed by 0 bases and J by 8 bases, leaving 13 bases between them. Germline V gene sequence: CDR1 LGHNA, CDR2 YSLEER. The CDR3 totals 14 residues. The CDR3 nucleotides read TGCGCCAGCAGCCAAGAGGGTCCGGGGACAGGCTACACCTTC. This sequence encodes CASSQEGPGTGYTF.

The J gene is TRBJ2-4, the V gene TRBV28, with D perhaps matching TRBD2 (6 bases). Trimming pared 5 bases from V and 3 bases from J, leaving 14 bases between. Germline V gene lookup returns CDR1 MDHEN and CDR2 SYDVKM. CDR3 size: 15 residues. CDR3 region: CASSMAWRDKNIQYF. The CDR3 coding sequence is TGTGCCAGCAGTATGGCATGGAGGGACAAAAACATTCAGTACTTC.

The chain is built from TRBV7-8 and TRBJ2-1; 10 bases agree with TRBD2. Looked up from germline, CDR1 is SGHVS and CDR2 is FQNEAQ. The ends lost 6 bases at V and 8 bases at J; junction bases unmatched: 7. The CDR3 spans 14 residues. The CDR3: CASRLAGVMYEQFF. The CDR3 DNA reads as TGTGCCAGCAGGCTAGCGGGAGTTATGTATGAGCAGTTCTTC.

This clone was recorded a few times. The rearrangement joins TRBV5-1 to TRBJ2-7; 7 bases fit TRBD1. Germline V lookup: CDR1 SGHRS, CDR2 YFSETQ. The CDR3 totals 14 residues. V was pared by 4 bases and J by 2 bases, with 6 bases of the junction left unmatched. CDR3 loop: CASSIDRATYEQYF. For the CDR3, the DNA is TGCGCCAGCAGCATCGACAGGGCAACCTACGAGCAGTACTTC.

This clone turned up a few times. CDR3 nucleotide sequence: TGTGCCAGCAGCTTTACAGGGCTTATCTATGGCTACACCTTC. This sequence encodes CASSFTGLIYGYTF. The rearrangement uses TRBV7-9 and TRBJ1-2; maybe TRBD1 (6 bases). The CDR3 is 14 amino acids. Trimming left V 3 bases short and J 4 bases short, with 12 bases between. Germline-derived CDR1 and CDR2 are SEHNR and FQNEAQ (reference sequence).

The chain couples TRBV28 to TRBJ2-3; 9 positions match TRBD2. With V trimmed by 7 bases and J by 4 bases, 9 bases remained unmatched. This CDR3 spans 15 amino acids. Germline V CDR1 and CDR2: MDHEN, SYDVKM. Here the CDR3 reads CASNELTSGPDTQYF. The DNA for the CDR3 is TGTGCCAGCAACGAACTGACTAGCGGTCCAGATACGCAGTATTTT.

This clone was seen a handful of times. The V and J genes are TRBV4-3 and TRBJ2-7, with 9 bases matching TRBD2. Trimming cost V 3 bases and J 2 bases; bases outside gene matches: 8. This CDR3 spans 16 amino acids. Germline V gene sequence: CDR1 LGHNA, CDR2 YSLEER. The CDR3 loop reads CASSHERTSETYEQYF. CDR3 bases: TGCGCCAGCAGCCACGAACGGACTAGCGAGACCTACGAGCAGTACTTC.

This clone has just a few counts. The chain combines TRBV7-2 with TRBJ2-3; tentatively, D is TRBD1 (5 bases). CDR1 is SGHTA, CDR2 FQGNSA, per germline. The CDR3 loop spans 13 amino acids. V was shortened by 3 bases and J by 6 bases, with 10 bases between the two germline ends. CDR3 DNA sequence: TGTGCCAGCAGCTTTTCAGGGTCGGATACGCAGTATTTT. Its translation is CASSFSGSDTQYF.

The chain uses TRBV5-4 and TRBJ2-7, with D maybe TRBD1 (5 bases). Germline V CDR1 and CDR2: SGHNT, YYREEE (reference sequence). The CDR3 has 16 residues. The ends were cut back, 4 bases at V and 2 bases at J, with 19 bases in the middle. In nucleotides, the CDR3 is TGTGCCAGCAGCCCGATGACATCTGGGGCTGCCTACGAGCAGTACTTC. It translates to CASSPMTSGAAYEQYF.

The chain employs TRBV6-5 and TRBJ1-1, with 7 positions matching TRBD1. Germline V gene sequence: CDR1 MNHEY, CDR2 SVGAGI. The CDR3 sequence is 14 residues long. With V trimmed by 0 bases and J by 6 bases, 4 bases remained unmatched. The chain's CDR3 is CASSYSGRGSEAFF. DNA for the CDR3: TGTGCCAGCAGTTACTCGGGCAGGGGGTCTGAAGCTTTCTTT.

The chain is built from TRBV9 and TRBJ2-2, with TRBD1 matching 9 bases. Germline trimming cut 4 bases from V and 6 bases from J; bases unmatched to any gene: 10. The CDR3 covers 16 residues. Per the germline V gene, CDR1 is SGDLS and CDR2 is YYNGEE. CDR3 in DNA: TGTGCCAGCAGCACCAGGGGGGACAGGGACGCCGGGGAGCTGTTTTTT. Residues: CASSTRGDRDAGELFF.

The J gene is TRBJ1-1, the V gene TRBV30; weak D call: TRBD1 (5 bases). The V gene lost 3 bases and the J gene lost 6 bases, with 17 bases spanning the gap. The germline V gene has CDR1 GTSNPN and CDR2 SVGIG (reference sequence). This CDR3 is 14 amino acids long. The CDR3 here is CAWRLEVGGAEAFF. CDR3 bases: TGTGCCTGGAGACTGGAAGTCGGGGGAGCTGAAGCTTTCTTT.

The rearrangement uses TRBV4-2 and TRBJ1-5, with 8 positions matching TRBD1. The germline CDR1 and CDR2 sequences are LGHNA and YNFKEQ. The CDR3 has 16 residues. V shed 3 bases, J shed 1 base, and the junction held 5 bases outside the gene matches. CDR3 coding DNA: TGTGCCAGCAGCCATGATGGACAGGGCAGCAATCAGCCCCAGCATTTT. Translated, it gives CASSHDGQGSNQPQHF.

This chain connects TRBV5-4 to TRBJ1-1; TRBD1 aligns across 9 bases. CDR1 is SGHNT, CDR2 YYREEE, per germline (reference sequence). With 0 bases clipped from V and 5 bases from J, the junction kept 2 bases outside the gene matches. The CDR3 consists of 14 residues. The CDR3 reads CASSLDRGRTEAFF. The DNA of the CDR3 is TGTGCCAGCAGCTTGGACAGGGGGCGGACTGAAGCTTTCTTT.

The chain is built from TRBV19 and TRBJ2-5; a possible D gene is TRBD1 (6 bases). The CDR3 is 13 residues long. Germline CDR1 and CDR2: LNHDA and SQIVND (reference sequence). Deletions cut 10 bases from V and 4 bases from J, with 16 bases between. CDR3 amino acids: CATRDIGGETQYF. The CDR3 DNA reads as TGTGCCACACGGGACATTGGGGGAGAGACCCAGTACTTC.

This clone was counted a few times. The V call is TRBV5-1, the J call TRBJ2-7; no clear D gene. V dropped 0 bases and J dropped 1 base, with 8 bases sitting between them. Germline CDR1 SGHRS, CDR2 YFSETQ. The CDR3 has 14 amino acids. This CDR3 is CASSLAAGSYEQYF. The CDR3 DNA reads as TGCGCCAGCAGCTTGGCCGCAGGATCCTACGAGCAGTACTTC.

The chain joins TRBV4-2 to TRBJ2-3; D is uncertain. This CDR3 region has 15 residues. In germline, CDR1 is LGHNA, CDR2 YNFKEQ. The germline V and J ends were trimmed by 4 bases and 2 bases, with 13 bases remaining between them. The CDR3 loop is CASSRYSKSTDTQYF. The DNA of the CDR3 is TGTGCCAGCAGCCGATATAGTAAGTCCACAGATACGCAGTATTTT.

The V call is TRBV7-9, the J call TRBJ2-7; 7 bases align to TRBD2. The germline V gene encodes CDR1 SEHNR and CDR2 FQNEAQ (reference sequence). The CDR3 is made up of 15 amino acids. V trimming: 8 bases; J trimming: 3 bases; junction bases outside the gene matches: 13. CDR3 sequence reads: CASAGDSRSNYEQYF. DNA for the CDR3: TGTGCCAGCGCGGGGGATAGCCGATCAAACTACGAGCAGTACTTC.

The V call is TRBV9, the J call TRBJ1-2; D is uncertain. V was shortened by 0 bases and J by 3 bases, with 6 bases between the two germline ends. CDR3 size: 13 residues. In germline, CDR1 is SGDLS, CDR2 YYNGEE. The CDR3 DNA follows: TGTGCCAGCAGCGTAGTACCAGACTATGGCTACACCTTC. This gives the protein CASSVVPDYGYTF.

This sequence joins TRBV2 and TRBJ1-1; D possibly corresponds to TRBD1 (5 bases). CDR1 is SNHLY and CDR2 is FYNNEI in the germline V gene. This CDR3 region has 14 residues. The V and J ends lost 4 bases and 0 bases respectively, with 9 bases between them. The DNA for the CDR3 is TGTGCCAGCAGTGCCTTAGGGGTGAACACTGAAGCTTTCTTT. It translates to CASSALGVNTEAFF.

The sample holds a few counts of this clone. V and J are TRBV28 and TRBJ2-6, with D unclear. The CDR3 loop spans 15 amino acids. Looked up from germline, CDR1 is MDHEN and CDR2 is SYDVKM. V was clipped by 2 bases and J by 0 bases, with 5 bases between them. The CDR3, as DNA: TGTGCCAGCAGTTTACCTTTCTCTGGGGCCAACGTCCTGACTTTC. Protein: CASSLPFSGANVLTF.

The DNA of the CDR3 is TGTGCCAGCAGACCACCCGGGACAGGGATACTAGGCGAGCAGTACTTC. This sequence encodes CASRPPGTGILGEQYF. J is TRBJ2-7 and V is TRBV7-2; 9 nucleotides agree with TRBD1. J gave up 6 bases and V 6 bases, and 15 bases lay outside the gene matches. The CDR3 has 16 residues. Per the germline V gene, CDR1 is SGHTA and CDR2 is FQGNSA.